Each of the 26 T cell receptor beta chains below was sequenced from the same sample in a study of OX40 agonist ivuxolimab in advanced cancers. Assay used: immunoSEQ multiplex PCR; TCRdb lists only in-frame clones, some missing. The sample records 60,000 to 85,000 clones, 83% being singletons. The source was CD4+ or CD8+ T cells sorted from blood, collected in a trial of the OX40 agonist ivuxolimab. These TCRs come from an adult with an advanced solid tumor such as melanoma, head and neck, liver or kidney cancer.

The chain links TRBV9 to TRBJ2-5; the D gene is possibly TRBD2 (6 bases). The germline V gene has CDR1 SGDLS and CDR2 YYNGEE. The V and J ends lost 0 bases and 5 bases respectively, with 8 bases between them. The CDR3 covers 13 residues. The CDR3 loop is CASSVAGGETQYF. The CDR3, as DNA: TGTGCCAGCAGCGTAGCTGGGGGGGAGACCCAGTACTTC.

The gene calls are TRBV6-5 and TRBJ1-2; D is possibly TRBD1 (6 bases). V gave up 8 bases and J gave up 5 bases, with 21 bases separating them. Germline CDR1 reads MNHEY; CDR2 reads SVGAGI. The CDR3 sequence is 15 residues long. Here the CDR3 reads CASVPQTGQTYGYTF. The CDR3 region has the DNA TGTGCCAGCGTTCCGCAGACAGGACAGACTTATGGCTACACCTTC.

This chain links TRBV19 with TRBJ2-3; D may correspond to TRBD1 or TRBD2 (6 bases each). In germline, CDR1 is LNHDA, CDR2 SQIVND (reference sequence). V lost 3 bases to trimming and J lost 6 bases, with 13 bases between them. The CDR3 runs to 14 residues. The chain's CDR3 is CASSINWGADTQYF. Written as DNA, the CDR3 is TGTGCCAGTAGTATTAATTGGGGGGCCGATACGCAGTATTTT. Combining the CDR3 with reference TRBV19 and TRBJ2-3 gives the whole variable domain DGGITQSPKYLFRKEGQNVTLSCEQNLNHDAMYWYRQDPGQGLRLIYYSQIVNDFQKGDIAEGYSVSREKKESFPLTVTSAQKNPTAFYLCASSINWGADTQYFGPGTRLTVL.

The chain joins TRBV10-3 to TRBJ2-5, with 7 positions matching TRBD1. This CDR3 has 12 amino acids. With 3 bases clipped from V and 11 bases from J, the junction kept 6 bases outside the gene matches. CDR1 ENHRY and CDR2 SYGVKD come from the germline V gene. CDR3 in amino acids: CAISEQGTEQYF. The CDR3 region has the DNA TGTGCCATCAGTGAACAGGGGACAGAGCAGTACTTC.

This chain uses TRBV29-1 with TRBJ2-2, with D hard to call. The ends were cut back, 3 bases at V and 6 bases at J, with 11 bases in the middle. Germline lookup yields CDR1 SQVTM and CDR2 ANQGSEA. The CDR3 is 13 amino acids. CDR3 sequence: CSVESGSAGELFF. DNA of the CDR3: TGCAGCGTTGAGTCCGGGTCGGCCGGGGAGCTGTTTTTT.

V usage is TRBV11-2 and J usage is TRBJ1-2, with a weak D call TRBD1 (5 bases). Germline V gene data show CDR1 as SGHAT and CDR2 as FQNNGV. The V and J ends lost 3 bases and 8 bases respectively, with 10 bases between them. This CDR3 is built from 12 residues. In nucleotides, the CDR3 is TGTGCCAGCAGCTTCTTGGGGCAAGGCTACACCTTC. Amino acid sequence: CASSFLGQGYTF.

This rearrangement joins TRBV5-4 to TRBJ2-1; D gene unclear. Trimming removed 0 bases from V and 10 bases from J, with 14 bases in between. The germline CDR1 and CDR2 sequences are SGHNT and YYREEE (reference sequence). This CDR3 comprises 14 residues. In nucleotides, the CDR3 is TGTGCCAGCAGCTTGGAGGCCCGAGACCTCGAGCAGTTCTTC. Amino acids: CASSLEARDLEQFF.

The rearrangement joins TRBV21-1 to TRBJ2-1; whether TRBD1, the table's D call, matches the DNA was not checked. TRBV21-1 is marked as a pseudogene. The CDR3 consists of 16 residues. The chain's CDR3 is CASSKEVGLTYNEQFF. The CDR3 DNA reads TGTGCCAGCAGCAAAGAAGTGGGGCTGACCTACAATGAGCAGTTCTTC.

This sequence joins TRBV5-1 and TRBJ2-6; D possibly corresponds to TRBD1 (6 bases). The V end lost 4 bases, the J end lost 0 bases, and 17 bases lay between the germline ends. Germline V lookup: CDR1 SGHRS, CDR2 YFSETQ. The CDR3 covers 18 residues. In nucleotides, the CDR3 is TGCGCCAGCAGCCGCGGTTTAACAGGGAGCTCTGGGGCCAACGTCCTGACTTTC. This sequence encodes CASSRGLTGSSGANVLTF.

In this sample, this clone turned up a few times. The V and J genes are TRBV25-1 and TRBJ1-2, with 9 bases fitting TRBD1. This CDR3 is built from 13 residues. Germline V gives CDR1 MGHDK, CDR2 SYGVNS. The V segment lost 6 bases and the J segment 8 bases; nucleotides outside the gene matches: 7. In nucleotides, the CDR3 is TGTGCCAGCAGCCGGACAGGGGAAGCCGGCTACACCTTC. This encodes CASSRTGEAGYTF.

The chain has TRBV7-6 and TRBJ2-5; D tentatively reads TRBD1 or TRBD2 (5 bases each). CDR1 and CDR2 from the germline V gene are SGHVS and FNYEAQ. The CDR3 is 15 residues long. Trimming stripped 5 bases from V and 1 base from J, with 14 bases between. CDR3 coding DNA: TGTGCCAGCAGCGGGGGAAGCCGGGGCCAAGAGACCCAGTACTTC. This encodes CASSGGSRGQETQYF.

As for this clone: Other DNA sequences in this sample translate to the same CDR3. V gene TRBV5-8 combines with J gene TRBJ2-3; a weak D match, TRBD2 (6 bases). The germline CDR1 and CDR2 sequences are SGHTS and YDEGEE. The V and J ends lost 0 bases and 2 bases respectively, with 10 bases between them. The length of the CDR3 is 15 residues. The DNA of the CDR3 is TGTGCCAGCAGCTTGGGCGGGGCGAACACAGATACGCAGTATTTT. Its protein product is CASSLGGANTDTQYF.

This clone was seen just once. The chain employs TRBV5-8 and TRBJ1-4, with D possibly being TRBD1 (5 bases). The CDR3 is 14 residues long. V gave up 2 bases and J gave up 8 bases, with 13 bases separating them. Germline V gives CDR1 SGHTS, CDR2 YDEGEE. The CDR3 bases are TGTGCCAGCAGCTTTTGGCTAAAGGGGGAAAAACTGTTTTTT. Protein sequence: CASSFWLKGEKLFF.

This chain uses TRBV5-4 with TRBJ2-5; TRBD1 matches at 8 bases. J lost 5 bases, V lost 2 bases, and 8 bases had no gene match. The CDR3 runs 15 residues. CDR1 and CDR2 from the germline V gene are SGHNT and YYREEE (reference sequence). CDR3 sequence (DNA): TGTGCCAGCAGCTTCCCCGCAGGGGGCGGCGAGACCCAGTACTTC. Protein: CASSFPAGGGETQYF.

V is TRBV18 and J is TRBJ2-2; 11 bases map to TRBD1. The CDR3 is 15 residues long. Germline CDR1 is KGHSH and CDR2 is LQKENI. Trimming cost V 5 bases and J 6 bases; bases outside gene matches: 5. DNA for the CDR3: TGTGCCAGCTCAGGAGGACAGGGGGCGTCCGGGGAGCTGTTTTTT. It yields the protein CASSGGQGASGELFF.

The V gene is TRBV28, the J gene TRBJ2-7; no clear D. This CDR3 has 15 residues. Germline V gives CDR1 MDHEN, CDR2 SYDVKM. The V and J ends lost 6 bases and 7 bases respectively, with 22 bases between them. DNA for the CDR3: TGTGCCAGCAGCGCCCCGGGCCCCATGGGCCGGGAGCAGTACTTC. This codes for CASSAPGPMGREQYF.

The count of this clone is one. This sequence joins TRBV19 and TRBJ1-3; D is undetermined. Trimming shortened V by 3 bases and J by 0 bases, and 12 bases separated the two germline ends. The CDR3 spans 16 residues. The germline V gene encodes CDR1 LNHDA and CDR2 SQIVND (reference sequence). The CDR3 DNA sequence: TGTGCCAGTAGTATTCGGGGTTTTGGCTCTGGAAACACCATATATTTT. It is translated as CASSIRGFGSGNTIYF.

The rearrangement uses TRBV4-1 and TRBJ1-1, with D uncertain. The germline V gene encodes CDR1 MGHRA and CDR2 YSYEKL. The CDR3 loop spans 13 amino acids. Trimming removed 2 bases from V and 4 bases from J, with 8 bases in between. The CDR3 is CASSQQPGTEAFF. In DNA, the CDR3 is TGCGCCAGCAGCCAACAGCCAGGCACTGAAGCTTTCTTT.

Written as DNA, the CDR3 is TGTGCCAGCAGTTTGGACTTAGCGGGGCGTGGAGAGACCCAGTACTTC. Translation gives CASSLDLAGRGETQYF. The chain couples TRBV6-5 to TRBJ2-5; 8 nucleotides line up with TRBD2. Germline V gives CDR1 MNHEY, CDR2 SVGAGI. CDR3 length: 16 amino acids. J gave up 4 bases and V 4 bases, and 11 bases lay outside the gene matches.

The V gene is TRBV11-2, the J gene TRBJ1-1; D is unclear. CDR1 SGHAT and CDR2 FQNNGV come from the germline V gene. CDR3 length: 13 residues. Trimming took off 1 base at V and 1 base at J, with 4 bases between the two ends. The CDR3 loop is CASSLVGNTEAFF. CDR3 coding DNA: TGTGCCAGCAGCTTAGTGGGGAACACTGAAGCTTTCTTT.

This chain joins TRBV6-5 and TRBJ1-2; perhaps TRBD1 as D (6 bases). Per germline, CDR1 MNHEY and CDR2 SVGAGI. V was pared by 7 bases and J by 2 bases, with 17 bases between. The CDR3 covers 15 residues. Written as DNA, the CDR3 is TGTGCCAGCAAAAACTTCGGGGGCCCCAACTATGGCTACACCTTC. The encoded protein is CASKNFGGPNYGYTF.

The chain joins TRBV10-3 to TRBJ1-5, with 8 bases that match TRBD1. CDR1 is ENHRY, CDR2 SYGVKD, per germline. This CDR3 has 15 amino acids. Losses at the gene ends were 0 bases for V and 4 bases for J; bases not matched to a gene: 2. The chain's CDR3 is CAISESGDRNQPQHF. CDR3 coding DNA: TGTGCCATCAGTGAGTCAGGGGACAGGAATCAGCCCCAGCATTTT.

V gene TRBV18 combines with J gene TRBJ1-3; D is perhaps TRBD1 (5 bases). The V gene's germline CDR1 is KGHSH and CDR2 LQKENI. The CDR3 sequence is 17 residues long. Trimming cost V 1 base and J 0 bases, with 13 bases left between them. CDR3 DNA sequence: TGTGCCAGCTCACCACTCACAGGACGGAACTCTGGAAACACCATATATTTT. This codes for CASSPLTGRNSGNTIYF.

A few counts support this clone. V and J are TRBV4-1 and TRBJ1-5, with D perhaps TRBD1 (5 bases). This CDR3 has 14 amino acids. The ends were cut back, 4 bases at V and 6 bases at J, with 13 bases in the middle. The germline CDR1 and CDR2 sequences are MGHRA and YSYEKL. The CDR3: CASSPGRGGQPQHF. The CDR3 DNA sequence: TGCGCCAGCAGCCCCGGAAGGGGCGGTCAGCCCCAGCATTTT.

As to this clone: This specimen includes other DNA sequences encoding the same CDR3. This chain connects TRBV28 to TRBJ1-1; D gene ambiguous. V was shortened by 3 bases and J by 6 bases, with 17 bases between the two germline ends. Per the germline V gene, CDR1 is MDHEN and CDR2 is SYDVKM. The CDR3 runs 15 residues. CDR3 nucleotides: TGTGCCAGCAGTTTGGGCGGCAGGACGGGCGCTGAAGCTTTCTTT. Residues: CASSLGGRTGAEAFF. Full variable domain (missing parts from reference TRBV28 and TRBJ1-1): DVKVTQSSRYLVKRTGEKVFLECVQDMDHENMFWYRQDPGLGLRLIYFSYDVKMKEKGDIPEGYSVSREKKERFSLILESASTNQTSMYLCASSLGGRTGAEAFFGQGTRLTVV.

This sequence joins TRBV11-2 and TRBJ1-1; D not certain. The germline CDR1 and CDR2 sequences are SGHAT and FQNNGV. V was cut by 0 bases and J by 8 bases, with 28 bases left in between. The CDR3 extends over 19 amino acids. The CDR3 region is CASSLDVTGAASQVREAFF. CDR3 in DNA: TGTGCCAGCAGCTTAGATGTAACCGGCGCGGCGTCCCAAGTGAGGGAAGCTTTCTTT.